These 22 T cell receptor beta chains came from one sample sequenced in a study of blood T cell repertoires in COVID-19. The table came from immunoSEQ multiplex PCR; TCRdb's copy has only in-frame clones and leaves some out. Counted here are almost 40,000 clones, more than 70% occurring once; the ten biggest clones make up around 4%. The sequenced sample was peripheral blood. These receptors originate from a man aged 60 to 69 with acute or convalescent COVID-19.

This clone occurred once. The chain couples TRBV5-4 to TRBJ2-3, with 8 nucleotides matching TRBD2. CDR1 and CDR2 from the germline V gene are SGHNT and YYREEE (reference sequence). This CDR3 spans 15 amino acids. V shed 4 bases, J shed 0 bases, and the junction held 4 bases outside the gene matches. The CDR3 loop reads CASSQLAASTDTQYF. In DNA form, the CDR3 reads TGTGCCAGCAGCCAACTAGCGGCTAGCACAGATACGCAGTATTTT.

The CDR3 loop reads CASSLRGWGSTGRDTEAFF. The CDR3 DNA reads as TGTGCCAGCAGCCTAAGGGGGTGGGGATCGACAGGGAGAGACACTGAAGCTTTCTTT. The chain uses TRBV6-2 or TRBV6-3 and TRBJ1-1; TRBD1 matches at 7 bases. The junction had 22 bases not matched to a gene; V was cut back by 6 bases and J by 3 bases. The CDR3 totals 19 residues. Germline values: CDR1 MNHEY, CDR2 SVGEGT.

The chain links TRBV27 to TRBJ1-6, with 7 positions matching TRBD1. Germline assignment: CDR1 MNHEY and CDR2 SMNVEV (reference sequence). The CDR3 contains 14 residues. V lost 6 bases, J lost 9 bases, and 8 bases stayed unmatched. The CDR3 nucleotides read TGTGCCAGCAGACCTACAGGGGTAGCTTCACCCCTCCACTTT. Residues: CASRPTGVASPLHF.

The chain carries TRBV29-1 and TRBJ1-4, with 9 nucleotides matching TRBD1. The CDR3 length is 16 residues. The germline V gene encodes CDR1 SQVTM and CDR2 ANQGSEA. Losses at the gene ends were 1 base for V and 0 bases for J; bases not matched to a gene: 3. The CDR3, as DNA: TGCAGCGTTGAAGGGACAGGGGCTGCAACTAATGAAAAACTGTTTTTT. As protein: CSVEGTGAATNEKLFF.

V gene TRBV4-1 combines with J gene TRBJ1-5; D gene ambiguous. There are 13 residues in the CDR3. In germline, CDR1 is MGHRA, CDR2 YSYEKL. V lost 0 bases and J lost 6, with 6 bases in between. CDR3 nucleotides: TGCGCCAGCAGCCAAGAATCCCGTCAGCCCCAGCATTTT. Its translation: CASSQESRQPQHF.

The V gene is TRBV5-1, the J gene TRBJ2-7; a weak D match, TRBD2 (6 bases). The CDR3 runs 16 residues. Germline loops: CDR1 SGHRS, CDR2 YFSETQ. The V gene lost 2 bases and the J gene lost 0 bases, with 15 bases spanning the gap. The CDR3 loop is CASSLGGAQSSYEQYF. The CDR3 nucleotides are TGCGCCAGCAGCTTAGGAGGGGCCCAGAGCTCCTACGAGCAGTACTTC.

V gene TRBV7-9 combines with J gene TRBJ1-4; weak D call: TRBD1 (5 bases). The germline V gene has CDR1 SEHNR and CDR2 FQNEAQ (reference sequence). Trimming took 7 bases from V and 3 from J, leaving 12 bases between them. This CDR3 contains 14 residues. The CDR3 protein is CASIKGASNEKLFF. As DNA, the CDR3 is TGTGCCAGCATAAAAGGGGCGTCTAATGAAAAACTGTTTTTT.

The chain recombines TRBV7-9 with TRBJ2-5; 15 bases fit TRBD2. Germline trimming cut 6 bases from V and 8 bases from J; bases unmatched to any gene: 10. Germline CDR1 reads SEHNR; CDR2 reads FQNEAQ (reference sequence). The CDR3 runs to 16 residues. CDR3 in amino acids: CASSSPGLAGGQTQYF. CDR3 bases: TGTGCCAGCAGTTCCCCGGGACTAGCGGGAGGCCAAACCCAGTACTTC.

The genes are TRBV11-2 and TRBJ1-1; 9 nucleotides agree with TRBD1. CDR3 size: 14 residues. Germline V lookup: CDR1 SGHAT, CDR2 FQNNGV. V dropped 6 bases and J dropped 5; count of bases not matched to a gene: 7. This CDR3 is CASSLTGGGTEAFF. CDR3 bases: TGTGCCAGCAGTTTGACAGGGGGAGGAACTGAAGCTTTCTTT. Full variable domain (missing parts from reference TRBV11-2 and TRBJ1-1): EAGVAQSPRYKIIEKRQSVAFWCNPISGHATLYWYQQILGQGPKLLIQFQNNGVVDDSQLPKDRFSAERLKGVDSTLKIQPAKLEDSAVYLCASSLTGGGTEAFFGQGTRLTVV.

The rearrangement links TRBV6-5 to TRBJ2-3, with D tentatively TRBD2 (6 bases). Germline CDR1 is MNHEY and CDR2 is SVGAGI. The CDR3 runs 13 residues. V was trimmed by 11 bases and J by 1 base, leaving 13 bases between them. CDR3 region: CAAQASGTDTQYF. CDR3 DNA: TGTGCCGCCCAGGCTAGCGGCACAGATACGCAGTATTTT.

This chain links TRBV2 with TRBJ2-3, with D uncertain. The V and J ends lost 6 bases and 0 bases respectively, with 10 bases between them. Per germline, CDR1 SNHLY and CDR2 FYNNEI. The CDR3 runs 14 residues. CDR3 region: CASRGASSTDTQYF. The CDR3 DNA follows: TGTGCCAGCAGGGGCGCGTCTAGCACAGATACGCAGTATTTT.

In its sample, this clone was seen once. The chain recombines TRBV19 with TRBJ2-7; 9 bases line up with TRBD1. V lost 3 bases and J lost 8; bases outside the gene matches: 5. CDR3 length equals 13 residues. The germline V gene has CDR1 LNHDA and CDR2 SQIVND (reference sequence). The CDR3 is CASSIGDRAQQYF. The CDR3 DNA reads as TGTGCCAGTAGTATCGGGGACAGGGCACAGCAGTACTTC.

This clone was picked up a small number of times. The chain is built from TRBV28 and TRBJ2-7; possible D gene TRBD2, 5 bases. CDR1 and CDR2 (germline): MDHEN, SYDVKM. The V end was cut by 6 bases, the J end by 1 base, with 19 bases between. CDR3 length: 16 residues. The CDR3 DNA sequence: TGTGCCAGCAGCCTCCCCAGCGAGGCGGGTTCCTACGAGCAGTACTTC. It is translated as CASSLPSEAGSYEQYF.

This clone was observed a few times. The chain is built from TRBV2 and TRBJ2-2; D perhaps matches TRBD1 (5 bases). There are 14 residues in the CDR3. The V gene lost 1 base and the J gene lost 4 bases, with 7 bases spanning the gap. Germline CDR1 and CDR2: SNHLY and FYNNEI. The CDR3 region is CASSEVRGTGELFF. In nucleotides, the CDR3 is TGTGCCAGCAGTGAAGTTAGGGGCACCGGGGAGCTGTTTTTT. Supplemented by reference TRBV2 and TRBJ2-2, the full variable domain reads EPEVTQTPSHQVTQMGQEVILRCVPISNHLYFYWYRQILGQKVEFLVSFYNNEISEKSEIFDDQFSVERPDGSNFTLKIRSTKLEDSAMYFCASSEVRGTGELFFGEGSRLTVL.

The V call is TRBV7-2, the J call TRBJ2-1; TRBD2 aligns across 14 bases. With V trimmed by 5 bases and J by 9 bases, 3 bases remained unmatched. The CDR3 runs 14 residues. CDR1 and CDR2 (germline): SGHTA, FQGNSA. The CDR3: CASSRTSGGFEQFF. The CDR3 DNA reads TGTGCCAGCAGCCGGACTAGCGGGGGGTTTGAGCAGTTCTTC.

The chain is built from TRBV6-1 and TRBJ2-7; TRBD2 aligns across 8 bases. From germline, CDR1 is MNHNS and CDR2 SASEGT. The CDR3 runs to 15 residues. V lost 2 bases and J lost 0; bases outside the gene matches: 3. Here the CDR3 DNA reads TGTGCCAGCAGTGAACGGGGGGGCTCCTCCTACGAGCAGTACTTC. Protein sequence: CASSERGGSSYEQYF.

The chain employs TRBV18 and TRBJ1-2; the match to TRBD1 covers 7 bases. Germline V gives CDR1 KGHSH, CDR2 LQKENI. The CDR3 is 17 amino acids. The trim removed 4 bases at V and 3 bases at J, leaving 14 bases unmatched. The CDR3 DNA follows: TGTGCCAGCTCACACTCGACAGGGTTCGGCATGGACTATGGCTACACCTTC. This sequence encodes CASSHSTGFGMDYGYTF.

The chain employs TRBV19 and TRBJ1-1; D is uncertain. Germline CDR1 LNHDA, CDR2 SQIVND (reference sequence). V shed 3 bases and J shed 3 bases, with 11 bases lying between them. The CDR3 is 14 residues long. CDR3 nucleotides: TGTGCCAGTAGTATTTCCGGCGGGGACACTGAAGCTTTCTTT. As protein: CASSISGGDTEAFF.

The chain carries TRBV5-4 and TRBJ1-6; 8 bases are shared with TRBD1. Looked up from germline, CDR1 is SGHNT and CDR2 is YYREEE (reference sequence). This CDR3 contains 15 residues. The V segment lost 4 bases and the J segment 7 bases; nucleotides outside the gene matches: 7. CDR3: CASSGTGLLNSPLHF. The CDR3 DNA is TGTGCCAGCAGCGGGACAGGTCTATTGAATTCACCCCTCCACTTT.

The rearrangement uses TRBV27 and TRBJ2-3; 11 nucleotides line up with TRBD2. V lost 7 bases to trimming and J lost 2 bases; unmatched junction nucleotides: 8. Germline V gives CDR1 MNHEY, CDR2 SMNVEV (reference sequence). The CDR3 runs to 16 residues. CDR3 sequence reads: CASTKTTSGDTDTQYF. The CDR3 nucleotides are TGTGCCAGCACCAAGACGACTAGCGGGGACACAGATACGCAGTATTTT.

The rearrangement uses TRBV18 and TRBJ2-1; 7 positions agree with TRBD2. CDR3 length: 15 amino acids. V gave up 1 base and J gave up 3 bases; unmatched junction bases: 3. Per the germline V gene, CDR1 is KGHSH and CDR2 is LQKENI. CDR3 amino acids: CASSPREGVYNEQFF. The CDR3, as DNA: TGTGCCAGCTCACCACGGGAGGGTGTCTACAATGAGCAGTTCTTC.

The rearrangement links TRBV6-6 to TRBJ2-3, with D possibly TRBD2 on 7 matching bases. Per the germline V gene, CDR1 is MNHNY and CDR2 is SVGAGI (reference sequence). Trimming left V 5 bases short and J 3 bases short, with 15 bases between. The CDR3 has 15 amino acids. The CDR3 sequence is CASSQWGGRTDTQYF. The CDR3 nucleotides are TGTGCCAGCAGTCAATGGGGGGGCCGGACAGATACGCAGTATTTT.